This T cell receptor beta chain derives from a study of shared T cell receptors in the human thymus. The CDR3 runs 13 residues. V was cut by 5 bases and J by 1 base, with 8 bases left in between. From germline, CDR1 is SGHAT and CDR2 FQNNGV. TCRdb keeps only in-frame clones here, not all; method: immunoSEQ multiplex PCR. The data hold 600,000 to 900,000 clones, with 70% to 90% observed a single time. Concerning this clone: This same CDR3 is encoded by further DNA sequences in the sample.

This sample also appeared in a second study, on human thymus T cells.

The chain links TRBV11-2 to TRBJ1-1; D not certain. This clonotype was obtained from a girl in the first two years of life with a congenital heart defect. The sample was thymocytes. The CDR3 protein is CASSPGRNTEAFF. CDR3 bases: TGTGCCAGCAGCCCGGGAAGGAACACTGAAGCTTTCTTT. The entire variable domain, with the rest obtained from reference TRBV11-2 and TRBJ1-1, is as follows: EAGVAQSPRYKIIEKRQSVAFWCNPISGHATLYWYQQILGQGPKLLIQFQNNGVVDDSQLPKDRFSAERLKGVDSTLKIQPAKLEDSAVYLCASSPGRNTEAFFGQGTRLTVV.